The 27 T cell receptor beta chains below come from one sample, sequenced in a study of cytomegalovirus exposure and HLA in healthy donors. 60 Vbeta and 13 Jbeta primers were used in PCR. Clones were sequenced by immunoSEQ multiplex PCR, and TCRdb holds only the in-frame ones, with some missing. The sample has about 140,000 clones, 60% to 80% seen once. Material for sequencing was PBMCs. The receptor set was obtained from a female donor in good health and CMV-seronegative.

The genes are TRBV28 and TRBJ1-5; unclear D gene. This CDR3 contains 15 residues. From germline, CDR1 is MDHEN and CDR2 SYDVKM. Trimming removed 2 bases at V and 4 bases at J, with 12 bases between. The CDR3 sequence is CASSLGGLFNQPQHF. Written as DNA, the CDR3 is TGTGCCAGCAGTTTAGGAGGGCTTTTTAATCAGCCCCAGCATTTT.

The chain uses TRBV28 and TRBJ1-5, with D perhaps matching TRBD1 (5 bases). CDR1 is MDHEN, CDR2 SYDVKM, per germline. There are 15 residues in the CDR3. V lost 7 bases to trimming and J lost 3 bases, with 16 bases between them. The CDR3 DNA reads TGTGCCAGCAAATATGGGGGGGGGTTCAATCAGCCCCAGCATTTT. Its translation is CASKYGGGFNQPQHF.

The chain has TRBV5-1 and TRBJ2-7, with D unresolved. Looked up from germline, CDR1 is SGHRS and CDR2 is YFSETQ. The V gene lost 4 bases and the J gene lost 6 bases, with 14 bases spanning the gap. The CDR3 contains 13 residues. As DNA, the CDR3 is TGCGCCAGCAGCCCGCATTCGGTCGCCGAGCAGTACTTC. It codes for CASSPHSVAEQYF. Drawing the rest from reference TRBV5-1 and TRBJ2-7, the complete variable domain is KAGVTQTPRYLIKTRGQQVTLSCSPISGHRSVSWYQQTPGQGLQFLFEYFSETQRNKGNFPGRFSGRQFSNSRSEMNVSTLELGDSALYLCASSPHSVAEQYFGPGTRLTVT.

This CDR3 reads CASSPGQGGPYGYTF. DNA of the CDR3: TGCGCCAGCAGCCCCGGACAGGGGGGCCCCTATGGCTACACCTTC. The chain recombines TRBV5-1 with TRBJ1-2, with TRBD1 identical over 10 bases. There are 15 residues in the CDR3. From germline, CDR1 is SGHRS and CDR2 YFSETQ. V lost 4 bases, J lost 4 bases, and 7 bases stayed unmatched.

The chain employs TRBV7-9 and TRBJ2-3; TRBD2 agrees at 13 bases. This CDR3 has 16 residues. CDR1 is SEHNR, CDR2 FQNEAQ, per germline (reference sequence). Unmatched junction bases numbered 2, after V lost 3 bases and J lost 2 bases. In DNA, the CDR3 is TGTGCCAGCAGCTTGACTAGCGGGGGGTTCACAGATACGCAGTATTTT. Protein: CASSLTSGGFTDTQYF.

The chain carries TRBV5-1 and TRBJ2-2; D perhaps matches TRBD2 (6 bases). V was cut by 8 bases and J by 5 bases, with 10 bases left in between. The germline CDR1 and CDR2 sequences are SGHRS and YFSETQ. The CDR3 length is 12 residues. The DNA of the CDR3 is TGCGCCAGTCAGGAGGGAACCGGGGAGCTGTTTTTT. It specifies CASQEGTGELFF.

This chain links TRBV10-1 with TRBJ2-5; weak D call: TRBD1 (5 bases). Germline CDR1 is WNHNN and CDR2 is SYGVQD (reference sequence). This CDR3 has 14 amino acids. V shed 3 bases and J shed 4 bases, with 12 bases lying between them. CDR3 in DNA: TGCGCCAGCAGTGACGGGTTAAGGGGAGAGACCCAGTACTTC. Encoded protein: CASSDGLRGETQYF.

A word on this clone: The CDR3 carries no conserved terminal phenylalanine or tryptophan, so it likely arises from a read error. This chain links TRBV30 with TRBJ1-2; D is ambiguous. The CDR3 totals 14 residues. The V gene lost 4 bases and the J gene lost 5 bases, with 17 bases spanning the gap. Germline V gene lookup returns CDR1 GTSNPN and CDR2 SVGIG (reference sequence). The CDR3 sequence: CAWINDNKRYGYTS. CDR3 sequence (DNA): TGTGCCTGGATCAACGATAACAAGAGGTATGGCTACACCTCC.

The chain combines TRBV4-1 with TRBJ2-5; 14 nucleotides align to TRBD2. The CDR3 is 16 amino acids. Germline-derived CDR1 and CDR2 are MGHRA and YSYEKL. Trimming at V came to 1 base and at J to 5 bases, leaving 3 bases not matched to a gene. CDR3 nucleotides: TGCGCCAGCAGCCAAGTACGACTAGCGGGGGGGGAGACCCAGTACTTC. Amino acid sequence: CASSQVRLAGGETQYF.

The chain is built from TRBV6-5 and TRBJ1-4; 9 bases are shared with TRBD1. There are 15 residues in the CDR3. V gave up 5 bases and J gave up 8 bases; unmatched junction bases: 9. The germline CDR1 and CDR2 sequences are MNHEY and SVGAGI. The CDR3 bases are TGTGCCAGCAGTGCCGGGGGACAGGGAAGGGAAAAACTGTTTTTT. It yields the protein CASSAGGQGREKLFF.

This clone has just a few counts. The V call is TRBV28, the J call TRBJ1-2; TRBD1 aligns across 8 bases. In germline, CDR1 is MDHEN, CDR2 SYDVKM. With V trimmed by 6 bases and J by 2 bases, 8 bases remained unmatched. This CDR3 region has 15 residues. For the CDR3, the DNA is TGTGCCAGCAGAGGTCAGGGGGCCTGGAACTATGGCTACACCTTC. Residues: CASRGQGAWNYGYTF.

This chain joins TRBV27 and TRBJ2-3; D may be TRBD2 (6 bases). This CDR3 is built from 15 residues. Trimming cost V 5 bases and J 5 bases, with 17 bases left between them. Per germline, CDR1 MNHEY and CDR2 SMNVEV (reference sequence). CDR3 in amino acids: CASSIRLGGLDTQYF. CDR3 nucleotide sequence: TGTGCCAGCAGTATACGATTGGGGGGTTTAGATACGCAGTATTTT.

The chain employs TRBV13 and TRBJ1-1; maybe TRBD1 (5 bases). This CDR3 contains 14 residues. Germline V lookup: CDR1 PRHDT, CDR2 FYEKMQ (reference sequence). V lost 2 bases and J 4 bases, leaving 11 bases between the germline ends. CDR3 region: CASSLRGRATEAFF. For the CDR3, the DNA is TGTGCCAGCAGCTTAAGGGGCAGGGCCACTGAAGCTTTCTTT. Full variable domain (rest looked up from reference TRBV13 and TRBJ1-1): AAGVIQSPRHLIKEKRETATLKCYPIPRHDTVYWYQQGPGQDPQFLISFYEKMQSDKGSIPDRFSAQQFSDYHSELNMSSLELGDSALYFCASSLRGRATEAFFGQGTRLTVV.

This clone was seen only a few times. V gene TRBV18 combines with J gene TRBJ1-1; 10 bases agree with TRBD1. CDR3 length: 18 residues. Trimming took 3 bases from V and 4 from J; bases not matched to a gene: 14. Germline V lookup: CDR1 KGHSH, CDR2 LQKENI. DNA for the CDR3: TGTGCCAGCTCACCTTTACCGGGACAGGGGTTTGAAGGCACTGAAGCTTTCTTT. Protein: CASSPLPGQGFEGTEAFF.

This chain joins TRBV5-1 and TRBJ2-3; TRBD1 aligns across 8 bases. This CDR3 is 14 amino acids long. V was clipped by 6 bases and J by 2 bases; unmatched bases: 5. Looked up from germline, CDR1 is SGHRS and CDR2 is YFSETQ. The CDR3 nucleotides read TGCGCCAGCATGACAGGGGAAAACACAGATACGCAGTATTTT. Protein product: CASMTGENTDTQYF.

This chain links TRBV27 with TRBJ2-1; tentatively, D is TRBD1 (6 bases). This CDR3 region has 14 residues. V lost 7 bases and J 7 bases, leaving 17 bases between the germline ends. From germline, CDR1 is MNHEY and CDR2 SMNVEV (reference sequence). CDR3 in amino acids: CASTNLQGQNEQFF. The CDR3 region has the DNA TGTGCCAGCACCAACCTACAGGGCCAGAATGAGCAGTTCTTC.

The chain uses TRBV29-1 and TRBJ1-2; tentatively, D is TRBD1 (6 bases). V was cut by 7 bases and J by 2 bases, with 11 bases left in between. The length of the CDR3 is 12 residues. Germline V gene data show CDR1 as SQVTM and CDR2 as ANQGSEA. The CDR3 reads CSADTGNYGYTF. CDR3 DNA: TGCAGCGCCGACACAGGGAACTATGGCTACACCTTC.

The rearrangement joins TRBV7-9 to TRBJ1-2; 12 bases fit TRBD1. Germline V CDR1 and CDR2: SEHNR, FQNEAQ (reference sequence). This CDR3 comprises 16 residues. Unmatched junction bases numbered 7, after V lost 1 base and J lost 7 bases. CDR3 DNA: TGTGCCAGCAGCTTAGACCCGGGACAGGGGGCTAGTGGCTACACCTTC. It encodes CASSLDPGQGASGYTF.

This sequence joins TRBV18 and TRBJ2-6; TRBD1 matches at 9 bases. Germline assignment: CDR1 KGHSH and CDR2 LQKENI. V gave up 4 bases and J gave up 4 bases; unmatched junction bases: 8. The CDR3 contains 17 residues. CDR3 region: CASSLLQGARGANVLTF. CDR3 DNA: TGTGCCAGCTCACTTTTACAGGGGGCGCGGGGGGCCAACGTCCTGACTTTC.

The chain uses TRBV10-1 and TRBJ2-3, with 8 nucleotides matching TRBD1. J gave up 0 bases and V 6 bases, and 2 bases lay outside the gene matches. This CDR3 is built from 14 residues. The V gene's germline CDR1 is WNHNN and CDR2 SYGVQD (reference sequence). CDR3 nucleotide sequence: TGCGCCAGCAGGGGACAGGACAGCACAGATACGCAGTATTTT. Translating gives CASRGQDSTDTQYF.

The chain carries TRBV28 and TRBJ1-4, with TRBD1 matching 10 bases. This CDR3 is 14 amino acids long. Losses at the gene ends were 6 bases for V and 13 bases for J; bases not matched to a gene: 11. In germline, CDR1 is MDHEN, CDR2 SYDVKM. CDR3 DNA: TGTGCCAGCAGGGAATCCGGGACAGGGGCCCGACTGTTTTTT. Its translation is CASRESGTGARLFF.

The chain has TRBV7-8 and TRBJ1-5; perhaps TRBD1 as D (5 bases). This CDR3 spans 20 amino acids. Germline V gives CDR1 SGHVS, CDR2 FQNEAQ. Trimming cost V 1 base and J 0 bases, with 22 bases left between them. As DNA, the CDR3 is TGTGCCAGCAGCTTAGATGTTCGGGGGGACCCATTTTATAGCAATCAGCCCCAGCATTTT. Its protein is CASSLDVRGDPFYSNQPQHF.

The rearrangement links TRBV7-2 to TRBJ1-1; D not certain. The CDR3 sequence is 16 residues long. Between the trimmed V and J ends, which lost 1 base and 1 base, there was a span of 13 bases. Germline CDR1 SGHTA, CDR2 FQGNSA. This CDR3 is CASSLVSARANTEAFF. DNA for the CDR3: TGTGCCAGCAGCTTAGTCTCTGCGAGGGCGAACACTGAAGCTTTCTTT.

The rearrangement joins TRBV27 to TRBJ2-2; perhaps TRBD2 as D (6 bases). V was clipped by 9 bases and J by 4 bases, with 18 bases between them. Germline V gives CDR1 MNHEY, CDR2 SMNVEV (reference sequence). The CDR3 runs 15 residues. The CDR3 DNA reads as TGTGCCAGTCCCGGGAGACTCCTCATCACCGGGGAGCTGTTTTTT. It codes for CASPGRLLITGELFF.

This clone has more than one count but fewer than ten. The V gene is TRBV5-4, the J gene TRBJ2-7; 10 bases match TRBD1. The germline V gene encodes CDR1 SGHNT and CDR2 YYREEE (reference sequence). This CDR3 comprises 13 residues. V shed 4 bases and J 6 bases; nucleotides not matched to a gene: 4. CDR3 in DNA: TGTGCCAGCAGCGACAGGGGGCTGGGCGAGCAGTACTTC. This encodes CASSDRGLGEQYF.

The V and J genes are TRBV12-5 and TRBJ2-3; D may be TRBD2 (5 bases). The CDR3 extends over 16 amino acids. V was cut by 3 bases and J by 0 bases, with 13 bases left in between. Germline assignment: CDR1 LGHNT and CDR2 FRNRAP. DNA of the CDR3: TGTGCTAGTGGTTTCGGGATTTTTCGAAGCACAGATACGCAGTATTTT. Translating gives CASGFGIFRSTDTQYF.

This clone has a handful of counts. The chain joins TRBV7-2 to TRBJ1-1; TRBD1 aligns across 7 bases. The CDR3 sequence is 13 residues long. Per the germline V gene, CDR1 is SGHTA and CDR2 is FQGNSA. V gave up 2 bases and J gave up 7 bases; unmatched junction bases: 4. Here the CDR3 DNA reads TGTGCCAGCAGCTTAAGACAGGGAGATGAAGCTTTCTTT. Translating it yields CASSLRQGDEAFF. Combining the CDR3 with reference TRBV7-2 and TRBJ1-1 gives the whole variable domain GAGVSQSPSNKVTEKGKDVELRCDPISGHTALYWYRQSLGQGLEFLIYFQGNSAPDKSGLPSDRFSAERTGGSVSTLTIQRTQQEDSAVYLCASSLRQGDEAFFGQGTRLTVV.